These T cell receptor beta chains were read from a single sample in a study of blood T cell repertoires in COVID-19. Profiled with immunoSEQ multiplex PCR; TCRdb holds only in-frame clones, not every one. The table includes about 200,000 clones, under 90% detected once. Sequencing used peripheral blood. The receptors were sampled from a man in his 60s who had recovered from COVID-19. Both conserved end residues are part of each CDR3. The D gene is left open where the match is weak. Expanded clones get a size class; other rows say once, few or many, or leave the size out.

d_call	v_call	clone_size	j_call	cdr3_length	cdr3_aa	cdr3_nt
-	TRBV7-3	-	TRBJ2-1	15	CASSPPDSGLNEQFF	TGTGCCAGCAGCCCACCGGATAGCGGTCTGAATGAGCAGTTCTTC
TRBD1	TRBV2	-	TRBJ1-2	14	CASTIQGARYGYTF	TGTGCCAGCACTATTCAGGGGGCTCGATATGGCTACACCTTC
TRBD1	TRBV2	-	TRBJ2-7	16	CASRGTVRYISVEQYF	TGTGCCAGCAGGGGGACAGTCCGATATATAAGCGTCGAGCAGTACTTC
-	TRBV9	-	TRBJ1-1	14	CASSVGPLNTEAFF	TGTGCCAGCAGCGTAGGGCCGTTGAACACTGAAGCTTTCTTT
-	TRBV11-2	-	TRBJ2-7	14	CASSLAGGVYEQYF	TGTGCCAGCAGCTTAGCTGGGGGCGTCTACGAGCAGTACTTC
-	TRBV18	-	TRBJ1-2	15	CASSLNREANYGYTF	TGTGCCAGCTCACTTAACAGGGAAGCTAACTATGGCTACACCTTC
-	TRBV6-2/TRBV6-3	-	TRBJ1-5	15	CASSYSPNSNQPQHF	TGTGCCAGCAGTTACAGCCCAAACTCTAATCAGCCCCAGCATTTT
-	TRBV2	-	TRBJ2-1	13	CASSRFPYNEQFF	TGTGCCAGCAGCAGGTTTCCCTACAATGAGCAGTTCTTC
-	TRBV7-3	-	TRBJ2-6	15	CASSPGESGANVLTF	TGTGCCAGCAGCCCCGGTGAGTCTGGGGCCAACGTCCTGACTTTC
-	TRBV12-5	-	TRBJ2-2	13	CASAGPGPGELFF	TGTGCTAGTGCCGGTCCTGGGCCCGGGGAGCTGTTTTTT
-	TRBV4-2	few	TRBJ1-4	15	CASSQDFGEGEKLFF	TGTGCCAGCAGCCAAGATTTCGGAGAAGGTGAAAAACTGTTTTTT
-	TRBV7-2	-	TRBJ2-7	17	CASSLGRLRGLGSEQYF	TGTGCCAGCAGCTTAGGACGGCTGCGCGGGCTGGGCTCCGAGCAGTACTTC
-	TRBV28	-	TRBJ2-1	15	CASSLWDSSYNEQFF	TGTGCCAGCAGTTTATGGGACAGCTCCTACAATGAGCAGTTCTTC
-	TRBV19	-	TRBJ1-1	13	CASSTRVDTEAFF	TGTGCCAGTAGTACTCGAGTGGACACTGAAGCTTTCTTT
-	TRBV18	-	TRBJ1-3	16	CASSGSQGVPGNTIYF	TGTGCCAGCTCAGGCTCACAGGGAGTCCCTGGAAACACCATATATTTT
-	TRBV6-4	-	TRBJ2-1	13	CASSDSIENEQFF	TGTGCCAGCAGTGACTCGATAGAGAATGAGCAGTTCTTC
-	TRBV10-3	-	TRBJ2-5	11	CATSVQETQYF	TGTGCCACCTCCGTCCAAGAGACCCAGTACTTC
-	TRBV3-1/TRBV3-2	-	TRBJ1-5	15	CASSPAPGSNQPQHF	TGTGCCAGCAGCCCCGCGCCGGGTTCCAATCAGCCCCAGCATTTT
-	TRBV28	-	TRBJ1-1	15	CASSPGGQLNTEAFF	TGTGCCAGCAGTCCCGGTGGGCAGCTTAACACTGAAGCTTTCTTT
TRBD2	TRBV28	once	TRBJ2-7	14	CASSLTSGRNEQYF	TGTGCCAGCAGTTTAACTAGCGGGAGGAATGAGCAGTACTTC
TRBD1	TRBV24-1	once	TRBJ1-4	17	CATGWVRTGATNEKLFF	TGTGCCACCGGTTGGGTGAGGACAGGGGCAACTAATGAAAAACTGTTTTTT
TRBD1	TRBV9	-	TRBJ1-2	14	CASSELQGVGGYTF	TGTGCCAGCAGCGAACTTCAGGGGGTAGGTGGCTACACCTTC
TRBD1	TRBV11-2	once	TRBJ2-5	14	CASSFNRGGETQYF	TGTGCCAGCAGCTTCAACAGGGGTGGAGAGACCCAGTACTTC
-	TRBV19	-	TRBJ1-2	15	CASSIEARVNYGYTF	TGTGCCAGTAGTATAGAGGCCAGGGTCAACTATGGCTACACCTTC
TRBD1	TRBV27	-	TRBJ1-2	13	CASSPQGGYGYTF	TGTGCCAGCAGTCCCCAGGGGGGCTATGGCTACACCTTC
-	TRBV9	-	TRBJ1-2	15	CASSVDPSSNYGYTF	TGTGCCAGCAGCGTAGACCCGAGCTCTAACTATGGCTACACCTTC
TRBD2	TRBV5-1	-	TRBJ2-5	16	CASSLGSGGAAETQYF	TGCGCCAGCAGCTTGGGAAGCGGGGGGGCCGCAGAGACCCAGTACTTC
TRBD1	TRBV3-1/TRBV3-2	-	TRBJ1-4	14	CASRFGQGGGKLFF	TGTGCCAGCAGATTCGGACAGGGGGGAGGAAAACTGTTTTTT
TRBD2	TRBV20-1	-	TRBJ2-5	13	CSASIAGGETQYF	TGCAGTGCTAGTATAGCGGGAGGAGAGACCCAGTACTTC
-	TRBV21-1	-	TRBJ1-1	17	CASSKGLRGESRTEAFF	TGTGCCAGCAGCAAAGGTTTAAGGGGCGAATCGCGGACTGAAGCTTTCTTT
-	TRBV7-7	-	TRBJ2-1	14	CASSPPGSGNEQFF	TGTGCCAGCAGCCCTCCGGGGAGTGGGAATGAGCAGTTCTTC
TRBD1	TRBV30	once	TRBJ1-5	14	CAWNTQGGNQPQHF	TGTGCCTGGAATACCCAGGGGGGCAATCAGCCCCAGCATTTT
TRBD1	TRBV5-1	-	TRBJ2-7	18	CASSFAPGGQMLTYEQYF	TGCGCCAGCAGCTTCGCGCCAGGGGGACAAATGTTAACCTACGAGCAGTACTTC
-	TRBV9	-	TRBJ1-1	15	CASSASERGLTEAFF	TGTGCCAGCAGCGCCTCCGAAAGAGGACTCACTGAAGCTTTCTTT
TRBD1	TRBV4-2	-	TRBJ2-5	16	CASSQRGQGGGETQYF	TGTGCCAGCAGCCAGCGGGGACAGGGAGGCGGGGAGACCCAGTACTTC
-	TRBV7-2	-	TRBJ1-2	14	CASSPGGGVWGYTF	TGTGCCAGCAGCCCCGGGGGGGGCGTCTGGGGCTACACCTTC
-	TRBV15	-	TRBJ2-5	15	CATSDASGGGETQYF	TGTGCCACCAGCGATGCTAGCGGAGGGGGGGAGACCCAGTACTTC
TRBD1	TRBV6-6	once	TRBJ1-1	13	CASSKTGLTEAFF	TGTGCCAGCAGCAAGACAGGGCTCACTGAAGCTTTCTTT
-	TRBV6-5	once	TRBJ1-5	16	CASSNYKTSLDQPQHF	TGTGCCAGCAGTAACTATAAGACAAGTCTTGATCAGCCCCAGCATTTT
TRBD1	TRBV28	-	TRBJ1-3	14	CASRKTGSGNTIYF	TGTGCCAGCAGAAAGACAGGGTCTGGAAACACCATATATTTT
TRBD2	TRBV6-5	-	TRBJ2-7	15	CASSYHGTSVHEQYF	TGTGCCAGCAGTTACCACGGGACTAGCGTCCACGAGCAGTACTTC
TRBD1	TRBV9	-	TRBJ1-3	17	CASSVGTGAFSGNTIYF	TGTGCCAGCAGCGTAGGGACAGGAGCTTTCTCTGGAAACACCATATATTTT
-	TRBV19	-	TRBJ1-2	13	CASTLTSYYGYTF	TGTGCCAGTACTCTGACATCCTACTATGGCTACACCTTC
-	TRBV30	-	TRBJ1-4	14	CAWKGWGANEKLFF	TGTGCCTGGAAAGGTTGGGGGGCTAATGAAAAACTGTTTTTT
TRBD1	TRBV7-3	-	TRBJ1-2	17	CASSLTGTTGANYGYTF	TGTGCCAGCAGCTTAACGGGAACGACAGGGGCAAACTATGGCTACACCTTC
-	TRBV7-9	-	TRBJ1-1	12	CASSLAGLEAFF	TGTGCCAGCAGCTTAGCGGGCCTTGAAGCTTTCTTT
-	TRBV10-3	-	TRBJ2-5	14	CAISESTGKETQYF	TGTGCCATCAGTGAGTCCACAGGGAAAGAGACCCAGTACTTC
-	TRBV29-1	-	TRBJ2-1	11	CSVAAGGEQFF	TGCAGCGTTGCGGCGGGCGGGGAGCAGTTCTTC
TRBD2	TRBV5-1	-	TRBJ2-1	15	CASSPLAGIYNEQFF	TGCGCCAGCAGCCCACTAGCGGGGATCTACAATGAGCAGTTCTTC
TRBD1	TRBV9	-	TRBJ1-2	14	CASSVEDRFYGYTF	TGTGCCAGCAGCGTAGAGGACAGGTTCTATGGCTACACCTTC
-	TRBV5-6	-	TRBJ1-2	15	CASTAPDRHNYGYTF	TGTGCCAGCACCGCGCCGGACAGACATAACTATGGCTACACCTTC
-	TRBV28	-	TRBJ2-1	13	CASLSDSYNEQFF	TGTGCCAGTCTCTCTGATAGTTACAATGAGCAGTTCTTC
TRBD2	TRBV6-2/TRBV6-3	few	TRBJ2-1	16	CASSRMTSGSYNEQFF	TGTGCCAGCAGTCGAATGACTAGCGGATCCTACAATGAGCAGTTCTTC
-	TRBV20-1	-	TRBJ1-6	14	CSASHPFKGSPLHF	TGCAGTGCTAGTCATCCCTTTAAGGGGTCTCCCCTCCACTTT
-	TRBV3-1/TRBV3-2	-	TRBJ2-1	15	CASSLRDLAYNEQFF	TGTGCCAGCAGTCTCCGGGACTTAGCATACAATGAGCAGTTCTTC
-	TRBV6-2/TRBV6-3	-	TRBJ2-7	14	CASSYAGLPYEQYF	TGTGCCAGCAGTTACGCGGGACTGCCCTACGAGCAGTACTTC
TRBD1	TRBV27	-	TRBJ1-2	15	CASSLTGTEVYGYTF	TGTGCCAGCAGTCTAACCGGGACAGAAGTATATGGCTACACCTTC
TRBD1	TRBV2	-	TRBJ2-2	15	CASRGTGGSVGELFF	TGTGCCAGCAGGGGGACAGGGGGATCCGTCGGGGAGCTGTTTTTT
TRBD2	TRBV5-6	once	TRBJ2-2	18	CASSPGLAGARLSGELFF	TGTGCCAGCAGCCCCGGACTAGCGGGGGCCAGATTATCCGGGGAGCTGTTTTTT
TRBD1	TRBV29-1	-	TRBJ1-5	13	CSVIADRDQPQHF	TGCAGCGTTATAGCGGACAGGGATCAGCCCCAGCATTTT